The clone carrying this T cell receptor (beta chain) has a handful of counts. The sample comes from a study of cytomegalovirus exposure and HLA in healthy donors. The PCR contained 60 Vbeta and 13 Jbeta primers. Only in-frame clones appear in the TCRdb table, and some are missing; sequencing was by immunoSEQ multiplex PCR. Of approximately 180,000 clones listed, 77% are singletons. The V end lost 0 bases, the J end lost 5 bases, and 11 bases lay between the germline ends. Germline values: CDR1 SGHRS, CDR2 YFSETQ. This CDR3 is 14 amino acids long. The chain is built from TRBV5-1 and TRBJ1-1; D uncertain. This sequence was found in a woman aged 55 to 70 in good health and CMV-seropositive. Material: PBMCs. This chain's CDR3 is CASSLASGGTEAFF. In nucleotides, the CDR3 is TGCGCCAGCAGCTTGGCCTCGGGAGGGACTGAAGCTTTCTTT.